This is a list of T cell receptor beta chains from one sample in a study of cytomegalovirus exposure and HLA in healthy donors. The method was immunoSEQ multiplex PCR; TCRdb's version includes in-frame clones alone and lacks a portion of them. The profile shows over 150,000 clones, 75% to 90% of them singletons. Sequencing was done on a sample of PBMCs. The receptors come from a man between 18 and 29 years old in good health and CMV-seropositive. Each CDR3 is given with its conserved first and last residue. D genes are given only for firm matches. Clone size appears in some rows only: once, few, many, or a class for an expanded clone.

size: NA; V: TRBV4-1; length: 15; D: TRBD2; J: TRBJ2-1; DNA: TGCGCCAGCAGCCAAGGACTAGCGGGAGTCGGTGAGCAGTTCTTC; CDR3: CASSQGLAGVGEQFF
size: NA; V: TRBV5-3; length: 20; D: TRBD1; J: TRBJ1-4; DNA: TGTGCCAGAAGCTTGTATGAGGACAGGGGACATCGCTCTACTAATGAAAAACTGTTTTTT; CDR3: CARSLYEDRGHRSTNEKLFF
size: NA; V: TRBV12-2; length: 17; D: NA; J: TRBJ2-7; DNA: TGTGCAAGTCGCTTAGGGGCAGGCGACCCTCCCCCCTACGAGCAGTACTTC; CDR3: CASRLGAGDPPPYEQYF
size: NA; V: TRBV4-2; length: 13; D: NA; J: TRBJ2-2; DNA: TGTGCCAGCAGCCAACAGGGTCCCGGGGAGCTGTTTTTT; CDR3: CASSQQGPGELFF
size: NA; V: TRBV4-2; length: 17; D: TRBD1; J: TRBJ1-5; DNA: TGTGCCAGCAGCCTTTCCGGGACAGGGGAAAGCAATCAGCCCCAGCATTTT; CDR3: CASSLSGTGESNQPQHF
size: NA; V: TRBV18; length: 15; D: NA; J: TRBJ2-2; DNA: TGTGCCAGCTCTCTAGGACAGACGAACACCGGGGAGCTGTTTTTT; CDR3: CASSLGQTNTGELFF
size: NA; V: TRBV27; length: 13; D: NA; J: TRBJ1-5; DNA: TGTGCCAGCAGTTTAGGCCCCTTTCAGCCCCAGCATTTT; CDR3: CASSLGPFQPQHF
size: NA; V: TRBV9; length: 16; D: NA; J: TRBJ1-3; DNA: TGTGCCAGCAGCGTATTAGACAGAAGCCCTGGAAACACCATATATTTT; CDR3: CASSVLDRSPGNTIYF
size: NA; V: TRBV10-3; length: 13; D: TRBD1; J: TRBJ1-2; DNA: TGTGCCATCAGTAACGGACAGGGGTATGGCTACACCTTC; CDR3: CAISNGQGYGYTF
size: NA; V: TRBV5-1; length: 16; D: NA; J: TRBJ2-2; DNA: TGCGCCAGCAGCGCTGGGAGATCCCTGAACACCGGGGAGCTGTTTTTT; CDR3: CASSAGRSLNTGELFF
size: NA; V: TRBV30; length: 13; D: NA; J: TRBJ1-3; DNA: TGTGCCTGGACGGGGGGACCCGGGGGCACCATATATTTT; CDR3: CAWTGGPGGTIYF
size: NA; V: TRBV20-1; length: 11; D: NA; J: TRBJ2-5; DNA: TGCAGTGCCAGGAGGGCGGAGACCCAGTACTTC; CDR3: CSARRAETQYF
size: NA; V: TRBV9; length: 14; D: TRBD2; J: TRBJ2-5; DNA: TGTGCCAGCAGCGATAGCGGGGGGGAAGAGACCCAGTACTTC; CDR3: CASSDSGGEETQYF
size: NA; V: TRBV7-9; length: 15; D: NA; J: TRBJ1-1; DNA: TGTGCCAGCAGCACAGCCGGGGTAGGGAACACTGAAGCTTTCTTT; CDR3: CASSTAGVGNTEAFF
size: NA; V: TRBV7-3; length: 16; D: NA; J: TRBJ2-4; DNA: TGTGCCAGCAGCGAGCGACAGCCACTAGCCAAAAACATTCAGTACTTC; CDR3: CASSERQPLAKNIQYF
size: NA; V: TRBV21-1; length: 14; D: NA; J: TRBJ2-1; DNA: TGTGCCAGCAACCCGACAGGGGCGCAGGGTGAGCAGTTCTTC; CDR3: CASNPTGAQGEQFF
size: NA; V: TRBV7-9; length: 18; D: TRBD2; J: TRBJ2-1; DNA: TGTGCCAGCAGCTTTCCTAGCGGGAGGGCCAGTTCCCGGAATGAGCAGTTCTTC; CDR3: CASSFPSGRASSRNEQFF
size: NA; V: TRBV7-3; length: 14; D: NA; J: TRBJ1-1; DNA: TGTGCCAGCAGCTTAAGCGGGGGTGACACTGAAGCTTTCTTT; CDR3: CASSLSGGDTEAFF
size: NA; V: TRBV6-6; length: 14; D: TRBD1; J: TRBJ1-4; DNA: TGTGCCAGCAGTAGCGGGACAGGGCGTGAAAAACTGTTTTTT; CDR3: CASSSGTGREKLFF
size: once; V: TRBV9; length: 13; D: TRBD1; J: TRBJ2-7; DNA: TGTGCCAGCAGCCCACGACAGGGTCTGGAACAGTACTTC; CDR3: CASSPRQGLEQYF
size: NA; V: TRBV30; length: 15; D: TRBD2; J: TRBJ2-5; DNA: TGTGCCTGCGACCCACGACTAGCGGGAGGGGAGACCCAGTACTTC; CDR3: CACDPRLAGGETQYF
size: NA; V: TRBV19; length: 14; D: TRBD1; J: TRBJ1-2; DNA: TGTGCCAGTAGACCCGGGACAGGGGTCTATGGCTACACCTTC; CDR3: CASRPGTGVYGYTF
size: NA; V: TRBV18; length: 15; D: NA; J: TRBJ1-4; DNA: TGTGCCAGCTCACCAACAGGCTCGAGCAATGAAAAACTGTTTTTT; CDR3: CASSPTGSSNEKLFF
size: NA; V: TRBV6-5; length: 15; D: TRBD1; J: TRBJ1-2; DNA: TGTGCCAGCAGTTACTCGAGACAGGGGAGCAATGGCTACACCTTC; CDR3: CASSYSRQGSNGYTF
size: NA; V: TRBV9; length: 13; D: NA; J: TRBJ2-4; DNA: TGTGCCAGCAGTGACGAACCGGGAAACATTCAGTACTTC; CDR3: CASSDEPGNIQYF
size: NA; V: TRBV6-6; length: 15; D: NA; J: TRBJ2-7; DNA: TGTGCCAGCAGTTACGCGAGCCAGGGGTCCTACGAGCAGTACTTC; CDR3: CASSYASQGSYEQYF
size: NA; V: TRBV18; length: 16; D: TRBD2; J: TRBJ2-1; DNA: TGTGCCAGCTCACCTTTCGCTAGCGGTGCCTACAATGAGCAGTTCTTC; CDR3: CASSPFASGAYNEQFF
size: once; V: TRBV6-1; length: 13; D: NA; J: TRBJ2-3; DNA: TGTGCCACCCGAGGATGGTACGAGGATACGCAGTATTTT; CDR3: CATRGWYEDTQYF
size: NA; V: TRBV27; length: 14; D: NA; J: TRBJ1-1; DNA: TGTGCCAGCAGTCTAGGACACTGGAACACTGAAGCTTTCTTT; CDR3: CASSLGHWNTEAFF
size: NA; V: TRBV5-1; length: 15; D: NA; J: TRBJ2-1; DNA: TGCGCCAGCAGCTTGACTAGCCCCCCAGGCAATGAGCAGTTCTTC; CDR3: CASSLTSPPGNEQFF
size: NA; V: TRBV5-8; length: 10; D: NA; J: TRBJ2-1; DNA: TGTGCCAGCAGCTTATCTTTGCAGTTCTTC; CDR3: CASSLSLQFF
size: NA; V: TRBV9; length: 13; D: NA; J: TRBJ1-2; DNA: TGTGCCAGCAGCGTCTCAGGATCCTCTGGCTACACCTTC; CDR3: CASSVSGSSGYTF
size: NA; V: TRBV11-3; length: 13; D: NA; J: TRBJ2-7; DNA: TGTGCCAGCAGCTTAGGTGGTGAGTTCGAGCAGTACTTC; CDR3: CASSLGGEFEQYF
size: once; V: TRBV15; length: 16; D: TRBD1; J: TRBJ2-1; DNA: TGTGCCACCAGCAGGTTCCCGGGACAGGGGGCTTTTGAGCAGTTCTTC; CDR3: CATSRFPGQGAFEQFF
size: NA; V: TRBV5-8; length: 15; D: NA; J: TRBJ1-1; DNA: TGTGCCAGCAGCTCCCTAGGGCCCCCGGGGGCTGAAGCTTTCTTT; CDR3: CASSSLGPPGAEAFF
size: NA; V: TRBV14; length: 15; D: TRBD2; J: TRBJ2-5; DNA: TGTGCCAGCAGCCCGAGCGGGGGACCGTGGGAGACCCAGTACTTC; CDR3: CASSPSGGPWETQYF
size: NA; V: TRBV18; length: 14; D: TRBD1; J: TRBJ2-5; DNA: TGTGCCAGCTCACCCGCAGGGGGAAGGGAGACCCAGTACTTC; CDR3: CASSPAGGRETQYF
size: NA; V: TRBV6-5; length: 13; D: NA; J: TRBJ2-5; DNA: TGTGCCAGCAGTTGGGGGCATGGGGAGACCCAGTACTTC; CDR3: CASSWGHGETQYF
size: NA; V: TRBV30; length: 15; D: TRBD1; J: TRBJ1-4; DNA: TGTGCCTGGAGTGTACCGGGACAGGGATGGGGAAAACTGTTTTTT; CDR3: CAWSVPGQGWGKLFF
size: NA; V: TRBV14; length: 15; D: NA; J: TRBJ1-1; DNA: TGTGCCAGCAGCCCCTTGTCTGGCCATAACACTGAAGCTTTCTTT; CDR3: CASSPLSGHNTEAFF
size: many; V: TRBV7-9; length: 12; D: NA; J: TRBJ1-2; DNA: TGTGCCAGCAGCTTAACGGGCTATGGCTACACCTTC; CDR3: CASSLTGYGYTF
size: NA; V: TRBV2; length: 14; D: NA; J: TRBJ2-5; DNA: TGTGCCAGCACCGCCAGGGCTTCAGGGGAGACCCAGTACTTC; CDR3: CASTARASGETQYF
size: NA; V: TRBV27; length: 16; D: NA; J: TRBJ2-3; DNA: TGTGCCAGCAGTCAAGGGAACAGGGTATTTACAGATACGCAGTATTTT; CDR3: CASSQGNRVFTDTQYF
size: once; V: TRBV30; length: 14; D: TRBD1; J: TRBJ2-7; DNA: TGTGCCTGGAGTCTCGGGACAGGGGGCGTCGAGCAGTACTTC; CDR3: CAWSLGTGGVEQYF
size: NA; V: TRBV4-3; length: 20; D: NA; J: TRBJ2-7; DNA: TGCGCCAGCAGCCAAGATACACCCTCGGTAATCGGACTACCACGCGTCGGGCAGTACTTC; CDR3: CASSQDTPSVIGLPRVGQYF
size: NA; V: TRBV5-4; length: 14; D: NA; J: TRBJ1-2; DNA: TGTGCCAGCAGCTTGGCCGGGGAAGGGTTCGGCTACACCTTC; CDR3: CASSLAGEGFGYTF
size: NA; V: TRBV7-9; length: 14; D: NA; J: TRBJ1-2; DNA: TGTGCCAGCAGCTTAGCCCACAGACCAGGGGGCTACACCTTC; CDR3: CASSLAHRPGGYTF